Each of the 3 T cell receptor beta chains below was sequenced from the same sample in a study of CD8 T cells in Susac syndrome. RNA totalling roughly 0.5 to 1 ug underwent reverse transcription with random hexamers. TCRdb redid the calling of the immunoSEQ multiplex PCR reads with MiXCR, one entry per CDR3 protein. This table has fewer than 85,000 distinct CDR3 sequences, around 93% appearing once. The sequenced sample consisted of CD8+ T cells from PBMCs. These TCRs come from a human donor with Susac syndrome.

This clonotype was seen only once. V and J are TRBV29-1 and TRBJ2-7; tentative D call: TRBD1 (5 bases). CDR1 is SQVTM and CDR2 is ANQGSEA in the germline V gene. The CDR3 extends over 12 amino acids. The germline V and J ends were trimmed by 6 bases and 2 bases, with 11 bases remaining between them. CDR3 sequence (DNA): TGCAGCGTCTGGGGCAACACCTACGAGCAGTACTTC. This sequence encodes CSVWGNTYEQYF.

The gene calls are TRBV14 and TRBJ2-7; TRBD1 might be the D (5 bases). This CDR3 is 13 amino acids long. The V end lost 6 bases, the J end lost 1 base, and 10 bases lay between the germline ends. The germline CDR1 and CDR2 sequences are SGHDN and FVKESK. The DNA for the CDR3 is TGTGCCAGCAGATCCGACAGATCCTACGAGCAGTACTTC. As protein: CASRSDRSYEQYF.

This clonotype was observed once. The J gene is TRBJ2-1, the V gene TRBV27; possible D gene TRBD2, 6 bases. CDR3 size: 16 residues. Trimming pared 2 bases from V and 4 bases from J, leaving 15 bases between. From germline, CDR1 is MNHEY and CDR2 SMNVEV (reference sequence). Here the CDR3 reads CASSLTPGLPYNEQFF. The CDR3 DNA follows: TGTGCCAGCAGTTTAACGCCGGGACTCCCTTACAATGAGCAGTTCTTC.